A single sample gave rise to the 23 T cell receptor beta chains below, sequenced in a study of naive and memory T cell subsets. Two oligonucleotides, mixed equimolar, formed the beta constant-region primer covering TRBC1 and TRBC2. TCRdb re-derived calls from the UMI-ligation and nested PCR reads in MiXCR, one entry per CDR3 protein. The sample comprises about 150,000 distinct CDR3 sequences, over 15% of which are singletons, and 0.14% rests with the top ten. What was sequenced was naive CD4+ T cells from blood. These receptor sequences come from a human donor in good health.

This clonotype was detected a few times. The rearrangement joins TRBV28 to TRBJ2-7, with D maybe TRBD1 (5 bases). Germline V CDR1 and CDR2: MDHEN, SYDVKM. V was pared by 6 bases and J by 5 bases, with 17 bases between. CDR3 length: 14 residues. The CDR3 spells CASRTTRGAHEQYF. The CDR3 region has the DNA TGTGCCAGCAGGACCACTCGTGGGGCCCACGAGCAGTACTTC.

The chain carries TRBV12-3 or TRBV12-4 and TRBJ2-2; 8 bases align to TRBD2. The CDR3 totals 16 residues. V was pared by 5 bases and J by 7 bases, with 12 bases of the junction left unmatched. The chain's CDR3 is CASSLSLRGAGGELFF. The CDR3 nucleotides are TGTGCCAGCAGTCTCTCTCTGCGGGGGGCCGGCGGGGAGCTGTTTTTT.

The sample holds a few counts of this clonotype. V usage is TRBV5-4 and J usage is TRBJ1-4; the match to TRBD1 covers 10 bases. The V and J ends lost 4 bases and 8 bases, in that order; junction bases with no gene match: 8. From germline, CDR1 is SGHNT and CDR2 YYREEE (reference sequence). CDR3 length equals 15 residues. The CDR3 DNA sequence: TGTGCCAGCAGCACCCGACAGGGGGCAGGCGAAAAACTGTTTTTT. It encodes CASSTRQGAGEKLFF. The full variable domain, in which reference TRBV5-4 and TRBJ1-4 provide the parts outside the CDR3, is ETGVTQSPTHLIKTRGQQVTLRCSSQSGHNTVSWYQQALGQGPQFIFQYYREEENGRGNFPPRFSGLQFPNYSSELNVNALELDDSALYLCASSTRQGAGEKLFFGSGTQLSVL.

This chain connects TRBV18 to TRBJ1-2; 10 positions agree with TRBD1. Germline V CDR1 and CDR2: KGHSH, LQKENI. The CDR3 spans 16 residues. J lost 7 bases, V lost 3 bases, and 11 bases had no gene match. The DNA of the CDR3 is TGTGCCAGCTCACCGGACAGGGGGATCGAGCAAAGTGGCTACACCTTC. As protein: CASSPDRGIEQSGYTF.

This clonotype appeared many times. The chain links TRBV4-1 to TRBJ2-7, with 8 bases identical to TRBD2. Trimming at V came to 4 bases and at J to 7 bases, leaving 12 bases not matched to a gene. Per germline, CDR1 MGHRA and CDR2 YSYEKL. The CDR3 is made up of 15 amino acids. This CDR3 is CASSLLGDGGVEQYF. The CDR3 DNA reads as TGCGCCAGCAGCCTCTTAGGGGACGGGGGGGTGGAGCAGTACTTC.

In its sample, this clonotype was seen a few times. The chain links TRBV15 to TRBJ2-7; 8 bases align to TRBD2. Germline trimming cut 4 bases from V and 3 bases from J; bases unmatched to any gene: 5. Germline V lookup: CDR1 LNHNV, CDR2 YYDKDF (reference sequence). The CDR3 is 14 residues long. CDR3 sequence (DNA): TGTGCCACCAGCAAGTCGGGGGGGGACTACGAGCAGTACTTC. It yields the protein CATSKSGGDYEQYF. Full variable domain (remainder filled in from reference TRBV15 and TRBJ2-7): DAMVIQNPRYQVTQFGKPVTLSCSQTLNHNVMYWYQQKSSQAPKLLFHYYDKDFNNEADTPDNFQSRRPNTSFCFLDIRSPGLGDTAMYLCATSKSGGDYEQYFGPGTRLTVT.

In its sample, this clonotype was seen many times. The chain uses TRBV3-1 and TRBJ2-3; the D is unclear. V lost 4 bases, J lost 0 bases, and 20 bases lay in between. Germline assignment: CDR1 LGHDT and CDR2 YNNKEL (reference sequence). CDR3 size: 18 residues. The DNA of the CDR3 is TGTGCCAGCAGCCGAACCCCCCGCGGCAGACAAAGCACAGATACGCAGTATTTT. As protein: CASSRTPRGRQSTDTQYF.

Ten or more counts support this clonotype. The J gene is TRBJ1-4, the V gene TRBV27; D gene uncertain. Germline values: CDR1 MNHEY, CDR2 SMNVEV (reference sequence). V lost 2 bases and J lost 5, with 0 bases in between. This CDR3 contains 11 residues. CDR3 DNA sequence: TGTGCCAGCAGTTTAAATGAAAAACTGTTTTTT. It yields the protein CASSLNEKLFF.

This clonotype appeared a few times. The J gene is TRBJ1-2, the V gene TRBV28; D call uncertain. The V gene's germline CDR1 is MDHEN and CDR2 SYDVKM. V was cut by 7 bases and J by 0 bases, with 24 bases left in between. The CDR3 runs to 18 residues. CDR3 sequence (DNA): TGTGCCAGCACTCTCTTCCCGGGCGGGGTATTAGCTAACTATGGCTACACCTTC. Translating it yields CASTLFPGGVLANYGYTF.

There are a few counts of this clonotype. This chain links TRBV6-2 or TRBV6-3 with TRBJ1-5; no definite D call. The CDR3 runs to 12 residues. Trimming removed 0 bases at V and 7 bases at J, with 4 bases between. Germline CDR1 MNHEY, CDR2 SVGEGT. CDR3 coding DNA: TGTGCCAGCAGTTACTCGTCCCAGCCCCAGCATTTT. Protein sequence: CASSYSSQPQHF.

The chain uses TRBV5-1 and TRBJ2-1, with D perhaps TRBD2 (6 bases). Trimming pared 4 bases from V and 0 bases from J, leaving 8 bases between. Per the germline V gene, CDR1 is SGHRS and CDR2 is YFSETQ. The CDR3 sequence is 14 residues long. The CDR3 here is CASSQTSSYNEQFF. For the CDR3, the DNA is TGCGCCAGCAGCCAGACTAGCTCCTACAATGAGCAGTTCTTC.

The table lists this clonotype with a few counts. The V and J genes are TRBV5-1 and TRBJ2-5, with no clear D. The CDR3 has 14 residues. Germline V gene sequence: CDR1 SGHRS, CDR2 YFSETQ. The V gene lost 1 base and the J gene lost 3 bases, with 10 bases spanning the gap. CDR3 nucleotide sequence: TGCGCCAGCAGCTTGACGGCAGGAGAAGAGACCCAGTACTTC. Its translation: CASSLTAGEETQYF.

This clonotype was observed a handful of times. CDR3 nucleotide sequence: TGTGCCTGGTATAATACCAAAACCTACGAGCAGTACTTC. This codes for CAWYNTKTYEQYF. The V and J genes are TRBV30 and TRBJ2-7; D gene unclear. The germline V and J ends were trimmed by 5 bases and 2 bases, with 13 bases remaining between them. The germline V gene encodes CDR1 GTSNPN and CDR2 SVGIG (reference sequence). This CDR3 has 13 amino acids. The whole variable domain, filled in from reference TRBV30 and TRBJ2-7, reads SQTIHQWPATLVQPVGSPLSLECTVEGTSNPNLYWYRQAAGRGLQLLFYSVGIGQISSEVPQNLSASRPQDRQFILSSKKLLLSDSGFYLCAWYNTKTYEQYFGPGTRLTVT.

The chain links TRBV29-1 to TRBJ1-1, with D unresolved. V shed 2 bases and J shed 5 bases, with 12 bases lying between them. The length of the CDR3 is 13 residues. Germline-derived CDR1 and CDR2 are SQVTM and ANQGSEA. Here the CDR3 reads CSVETQFGTEAFF. The CDR3 bases are TGCAGCGTTGAAACTCAGTTCGGGACTGAAGCTTTCTTT.

This clonotype was seen only a few times. The chain employs TRBV30 and TRBJ1-1; no reliable D call. The germline V gene has CDR1 GTSNPN and CDR2 SVGIG (reference sequence). The length of the CDR3 is 14 residues. V dropped 3 bases and J dropped 5 bases, with 16 bases sitting between them. CDR3 in DNA: TGTGCCTGGAGCTATAGTCTGGCTGGGACTGAAGCTTTCTTT. Translating it yields CAWSYSLAGTEAFF.

This clonotype showed up just a few times. The chain has TRBV9 and TRBJ2-7, with 12 bases identical to TRBD1. CDR1 SGDLS and CDR2 YYNGEE come from the germline V gene. V shed 1 base, J shed 6 bases, and the junction held 14 bases outside the gene matches. This CDR3 region has 18 residues. The CDR3 region is CASSVSFGPGTGGFEQYF. The DNA for the CDR3 is TGTGCCAGCAGCGTATCCTTCGGGCCCGGGACAGGGGGCTTCGAGCAGTACTTC.

Many counts were recorded for this clonotype. The chain is built from TRBV7-2 and TRBJ2-5; 15 bases agree with TRBD2. Germline CDR1 is SGHTA and CDR2 is FQGNSA. This CDR3 region has 18 residues. V was clipped by 2 bases and J by 5 bases; unmatched bases: 9. CDR3 sequence reads: CASSLRRAGLAGGETQYF. DNA for the CDR3: TGTGCCAGCAGCTTACGGCGCGCAGGACTAGCGGGAGGGGAGACCCAGTACTTC.

This clonotype was seen only a few times. This rearrangement joins TRBV2 to TRBJ2-1; 9 positions match TRBD2. V gave up 4 bases and J gave up 4 bases; unmatched junction bases: 5. Germline V gene lookup returns CDR1 SNHLY and CDR2 FYNNEI. CDR3 length equals 15 residues. The CDR3 coding sequence is TGTGCCAGCAGTGTTCTGACTAGCGGATACAATGAGCAGTTCTTC. Translation: CASSVLTSGYNEQFF. Full variable domain (missing parts from reference TRBV2 and TRBJ2-1): EPEVTQTPSHQVTQMGQEVILRCVPISNHLYFYWYRQILGQKVEFLVSFYNNEISEKSEIFDDQFSVERPDGSNFTLKIRSTKLEDSAMYFCASSVLTSGYNEQFFGPGTRLTVL.

This sequence joins TRBV12-3 or TRBV12-4 and TRBJ2-1; 13 bases agree with TRBD2. V was pared by 6 bases and J by 4 bases, with 3 bases of the junction left unmatched. The CDR3 is 15 residues long. CDR3 sequence (DNA): TGTGCCAGCAGGAAACTAGCGGGAGGGTACAATGAGCAGTTCTTC. This codes for CASRKLAGGYNEQFF.

This clonotype turned up a few times. The rearrangement joins TRBV20-1 to TRBJ1-5, with D uncertain. Trimming removed 2 bases from V and 1 base from J, with 12 bases in between. Germline V gene sequence: CDR1 DFQATT, CDR2 SNEGSKA (reference sequence). The CDR3 loop spans 15 amino acids. The CDR3 region has the DNA TGCAGTGCTAGATCGGCTGGCGGAAGCAATCAGCCCCAGCATTTT. It encodes CSARSAGGSNQPQHF.

The chain is built from TRBV7-2 and TRBJ2-1; D is unclear. CDR3 length: 15 amino acids. The germline V gene has CDR1 SGHTA and CDR2 FQGNSA. Trimming took off 2 bases at V and 0 bases at J, with 8 bases between the two ends. The CDR3 DNA is TGTGCCAGCAGCTTATCAGGTCCCTCCTACAATGAGCAGTTCTTC. Translation gives CASSLSGPSYNEQFF.

This clonotype showed up many times. This chain uses TRBV20-1 with TRBJ2-7, with 7 bases identical to TRBD2. V was clipped by 2 bases and J by 5 bases; unmatched bases: 6. CDR3 length equals 13 residues. Germline V gene lookup returns CDR1 DFQATT and CDR2 SNEGSKA (reference sequence). The CDR3, as DNA: TGCAGTGCTAGATATGGTGCGGGGGACGAGCAGTACTTC. Residues: CSARYGAGDEQYF.

This clonotype was recorded a few times. The DNA for the CDR3 is TGTGCCATCAGTGGAACCGTACGTGGTGAGACCCAGTACTTC. Amino acids: CAISGTVRGETQYF. This chain joins TRBV10-3 and TRBJ2-5; D uncertain. V lost 4 bases, J lost 5 bases, and 14 bases lay in between. The CDR3 extends over 14 amino acids. Germline CDR1 and CDR2: ENHRY and SYGVKD.